These 3 T cell receptor beta chains originate from one sample sequenced in a study of shared clonotypes between healthy human individuals. Generated by immunoSEQ multiplex PCR, the TCRdb table keeps only in-frame clones and is missing some. Of fewer than 2.5 million clones in the sample, 80% to 95% were seen once. The sample was naive CD4+ T cells from PBMCs. Described subset: CD45RA+ positively selected. These receptors all stem from a man aged 18 to 30 in good health. Some clones in this sample may be carry-over from other donors' samples.

This clone has a handful of counts. J is TRBJ2-5 and V is TRBV5-1, with a tentative D call TRBD2 (6 bases). The germline gives CDR1 SGHRS, CDR2 YFSETQ. V lost 4 bases and J lost 5, with 15 bases in between. The CDR3 is 14 amino acids. The CDR3 nucleotides are TGCGCCAGCAGCGAGGGACTTACTGCCGAGACCCAGTACTTC. Its translation is CASSEGLTAETQYF.

V and J are TRBV28 and TRBJ2-1, with 9 bases aligning to TRBD2. After removal of 3 bases from V and 12 bases from J, the junction contained 15 bases not matched to a gene. Germline CDR1 MDHEN, CDR2 SYDVKM. The CDR3 runs to 16 residues. The CDR3 sequence: CASSLIPLAGRGGQFF. The DNA of the CDR3 is TGTGCCAGCAGTTTGATTCCCCTAGCGGGGCGAGGGGGGCAGTTCTTC.

V is TRBV28 and J is TRBJ2-5; TRBD2 aligns across 9 bases. CDR3 length: 16 amino acids. With V trimmed by 6 bases and J by 2 bases, 10 bases remained unmatched. Looked up from germline, CDR1 is MDHEN and CDR2 is SYDVKM. The CDR3 spells CASSLGGLARQETQYF. The CDR3 coding sequence is TGTGCCAGCAGCCTCGGTGGACTAGCGCGACAAGAGACCCAGTACTTC.